The source of this T cell receptor beta chain is a study of T cell responses to AZD1222 COVID-19 vaccine. This clone is labeled medium-sized. No antigen is known for it. Looked up from germline, CDR1 is MNHEY and CDR2 is SVGEGT. V shed 0 bases and J 4 bases; nucleotides not matched to a gene: 2. The CDR3 totals 16 residues. Notes on the study in general: Two AZD1222 doses significantly raised spike-specific TCR breadth and depth over controls. Nearly half of spike-specific TCRs reportedly target unmutated variant regions. Sampled repertoires all dated from after the peak T cell response. White British ancestry dominated among donors, who included more females, and clonal diversity was possibly underestimated.

Sequencing was performed with immunoSEQ multiplex PCR; in TCRdb, only in-frame clones are kept and a portion is missing. Among 100,000 to 150,000 clones listed, around 87% were seen once. This chain joins TRBV6-2 or TRBV6-3 and TRBJ2-2; 10 bases agree with TRBD2. The TCR comes from an adult in good health. This material consisted of peripheral blood, taken on day 0 of AZD1222 vaccination. The CDR3 DNA follows: TGTGCCAGCAGTTACTCGAGCGGGAGGGCCACCGGGGAGCTGTTTTTT. Translating it yields CASSYSSGRATGELFF.